The 28 T cell receptor beta chains below were found in one sample sequenced in a study of cytomegalovirus exposure and HLA in healthy donors. Here immunoSEQ multiplex PCR was the method, and the copy in TCRdb shows in-frame clones only, minus some. The sample consists of 130,000 or so clones, around nine tenths of them appearing once. Sequencing was carried out using PBMCs. These receptor sequences come from a woman under 30 in good health and CMV-seronegative.

The chain has TRBV25-1 and TRBJ1-2; D perhaps matches TRBD1 (6 bases). V lost 5 bases, J lost 1 base, and 14 bases lay in between. In germline, CDR1 is MGHDK, CDR2 SYGVNS. This CDR3 region has 15 residues. The DNA of the CDR3 is TGTGCCAGCAGTCCCAGGACAGTGAATAACTATGGCTACACCTTC. It is translated as CASSPRTVNNYGYTF.

The rearrangement links TRBV7-9 to TRBJ1-5; 9 bases line up with TRBD1. The CDR3 totals 17 residues. From germline, CDR1 is SEHNR and CDR2 FQNEAQ (reference sequence). J was trimmed by 2 bases and V by 3 bases; bases with no gene match: 8. CDR3 sequence reads: CASSFAVGTGRNQPQHF. The CDR3 nucleotides read TGTGCCAGCAGCTTCGCCGTCGGGACAGGGCGCAATCAGCCCCAGCATTTT.

The chain couples TRBV2 to TRBJ2-7, with TRBD2 identical over 7 bases. The CDR3 sequence is 16 residues long. Germline trimming cut 1 base from V and 3 bases from J; bases unmatched to any gene: 9. From germline, CDR1 is SNHLY and CDR2 FYNNEI. The CDR3 nucleotides read TGTGCCAGCAGTGAAGGTGGACTAGGAGCCAGCTACGAGCAGTACTTC. This codes for CASSEGGLGASYEQYF.

The chain is built from TRBV28 and TRBJ2-7; 9 nucleotides line up with TRBD1. With V trimmed by 5 bases and J by 3 bases, 8 bases remained unmatched. The germline V gene encodes CDR1 MDHEN and CDR2 SYDVKM. This CDR3 region has 15 residues. The CDR3 reads CASSTPTGGGYEQYF. CDR3 DNA sequence: TGTGCCAGCAGTACTCCGACAGGGGGGGGCTACGAGCAGTACTTC.

The chain recombines TRBV10-3 with TRBJ1-1; no clear D gene. This CDR3 is built from 13 residues. CDR1 is ENHRY, CDR2 SYGVKD, per germline. Between the trimmed V and J ends, which lost 7 bases and 0 bases, there was a span of 9 bases. The chain's CDR3 is CAINDNLNTEAFF. In DNA form, the CDR3 reads TGTGCCATCAACGACAACCTGAACACTGAAGCTTTCTTT.

This chain connects TRBV6-6 to TRBJ1-2, with D possibly being TRBD1 (6 bases). The CDR3 is made up of 15 amino acids. V was cut by 2 bases and J by 5 bases, with 15 bases left in between. Germline V gene data show CDR1 as MNHNY and CDR2 as SVGAGI (reference sequence). The CDR3 DNA reads TGTGCCAGCAGTTACAACCCCCAGGGGCCTTATGGCTACACCTTC. Its protein is CASSYNPQGPYGYTF.

This sequence joins TRBV10-2 and TRBJ2-7; 8 bases align to TRBD1. Unmatched junction bases numbered 19, after V lost 6 bases and J lost 9 bases. The germline V gene encodes CDR1 WSHSY and CDR2 SAAADI. This CDR3 is built from 16 residues. CDR3 residues: CASREPRTGSLVMQYF. CDR3 DNA: TGCGCCAGCAGAGAACCCCGGACAGGGAGCTTGGTCATGCAGTACTTC.

This rearrangement joins TRBV9 to TRBJ1-3; maybe TRBD1 (6 bases). This CDR3 contains 19 residues. Per germline, CDR1 SGDLS and CDR2 YYNGEE. V gave up 3 bases and J gave up 0 bases, with 22 bases separating them. The chain's CDR3 is CASSAPVLKDRLSGNTIYF. Written as DNA, the CDR3 is TGTGCCAGCAGCGCCCCCGTGCTAAAGGACAGACTCTCTGGAAACACCATATATTTT.

The rearrangement links TRBV5-1 to TRBJ1-4; 7 bases are shared with TRBD1. The CDR3 extends over 16 amino acids. The germline gives CDR1 SGHRS, CDR2 YFSETQ. V gave up 4 bases and J gave up 1 base; unmatched junction bases: 7. The CDR3 spells CASSPGGTETNEKLFF. The CDR3 coding sequence is TGCGCCAGCAGCCCAGGAGGGACAGAAACTAATGAAAAACTGTTTTTT.

This clone was picked up one time. V gene TRBV10-1 combines with J gene TRBJ2-7; D perhaps matches TRBD1 (9 bases). Germline V gene data show CDR1 as WNHNN and CDR2 as SYGVQD (reference sequence). The CDR3 is made up of 15 amino acids. Trimming left V 6 bases short and J 6 bases short, with 21 bases between. CDR3 in DNA: TGCGCCAGCAGCCCGGGGGGGACAGGGAGTCGCGAGCAGTACTTC. It codes for CASSPGGTGSREQYF.

This clone was found a few times. The rearrangement uses TRBV6-1 and TRBJ1-3; D perhaps matches TRBD1 (6 bases). Germline V gene sequence: CDR1 MNHNS, CDR2 SASEGT. The CDR3 loop spans 13 amino acids. The V and J ends lost 3 bases and 3 bases respectively, with 6 bases between them. The CDR3 DNA reads TGTGCCAGCAGTGACAGGGGTGGAAACACCATATATTTT. It is translated as CASSDRGGNTIYF.

The rearrangement joins TRBV5-1 to TRBJ1-5, with D tentatively TRBD1 (6 bases). Germline V gene sequence: CDR1 SGHRS, CDR2 YFSETQ. The CDR3 extends over 15 amino acids. Trimming cost V 0 bases and J 3 bases, with 10 bases left between them. CDR3 loop: CASSLEGGFNQPQHF. The CDR3 region has the DNA TGCGCCAGCAGCTTGGAGGGGGGGTTCAATCAGCCCCAGCATTTT.

This chain connects TRBV2 to TRBJ2-7; D unresolved. The V gene lost 6 bases and the J gene lost 3 bases, with 6 bases spanning the gap. The germline CDR1 and CDR2 sequences are SNHLY and FYNNEI. The CDR3 is made up of 11 amino acids. The CDR3 DNA sequence: TGTGCCAGCAGCCCTAGCTACGAGCAGTACTTC. Residues: CASSPSYEQYF.

The chain is built from TRBV19 and TRBJ1-3; D call uncertain. The CDR3 is made up of 14 amino acids. The V and J ends lost 3 bases and 2 bases respectively, with 8 bases between them. Germline CDR1 LNHDA, CDR2 SQIVND (reference sequence). CDR3 residues: CASSMSLAGNTIYF. The DNA for the CDR3 is TGTGCCAGTAGTATGAGCCTCGCTGGAAACACCATATATTTT.

This rearrangement joins TRBV5-1 to TRBJ1-1, with 7 positions matching TRBD1. This CDR3 is built from 13 residues. Germline V CDR1 and CDR2: SGHRS, YFSETQ. J was trimmed by 8 bases and V by 1 base; bases with no gene match: 5. In DNA form, the CDR3 reads TGCGCCAGCAGCTTGACCAGGGGGGAAGAAGCTTTCTTT. Its translation is CASSLTRGEEAFF.

A few counts support this clone. The chain employs TRBV2 and TRBJ1-5; 7 bases are a match to TRBD1. The CDR3 totals 13 residues. V shed 6 bases, J shed 8 bases, and the junction held 7 bases outside the gene matches. In germline, CDR1 is SNHLY, CDR2 FYNNEI. CDR3 sequence: CASRDRVLEPQHF. DNA for the CDR3: TGTGCCAGCAGAGACAGGGTTTTGGAGCCCCAGCATTTT.

The chain employs TRBV19 and TRBJ1-5, with 9 bases lining up with TRBD1. V shed 7 bases and J 5 bases; nucleotides not matched to a gene: 9. The germline CDR1 and CDR2 sequences are LNHDA and SQIVND (reference sequence). This CDR3 contains 15 residues. CDR3 DNA sequence: TGTGCCAGTACCAACAGGGACAGGGACCATCAGCCCCAGCATTTT. Its translation: CASTNRDRDHQPQHF.

V is TRBV13 and J is TRBJ2-1; TRBD2 is a possible D gene (7 bases). Trimming shortened V by 1 base and J by 2 bases, and 9 bases separated the two germline ends. CDR1 and CDR2 from the germline V gene are PRHDT and FYEKMQ (reference sequence). This CDR3 is 15 amino acids long. CDR3 in amino acids: CASSLAGGTYNEQFF. In DNA form, the CDR3 reads TGTGCCAGCAGCTTAGCGGGGGGCACCTACAATGAGCAGTTCTTC.

This chain joins TRBV4-1 and TRBJ2-5; TRBD2 matches at 8 bases. Germline V gene sequence: CDR1 MGHRA, CDR2 YSYEKL. CDR3 size: 16 residues. After removal of 0 bases from V and 1 base from J, the junction contained 4 bases not matched to a gene. CDR3 sequence (DNA): TGCGCCAGCAGCCAAGAGATTCTAGCGGGCCAAGAGACCCAGTACTTC. It specifies CASSQEILAGQETQYF.

This sequence joins TRBV9 and TRBJ2-1, with D perhaps matching TRBD2 (6 bases). Deletions cut 4 bases from V and 0 bases from J, with 11 bases between. The CDR3 runs to 15 residues. In germline, CDR1 is SGDLS, CDR2 YYNGEE. The CDR3 DNA reads as TGTGCCAGCAGCCCCTACGGGGGCTCCTACAATGAGCAGTTCTTC. It specifies CASSPYGGSYNEQFF.

The chain couples TRBV6-1 to TRBJ1-1, with a weak D call TRBD1 (5 bases). The CDR3 consists of 13 residues. Germline CDR1 MNHNS, CDR2 SASEGT. V was trimmed by 6 bases and J by 0 bases, leaving 8 bases between them. Here the CDR3 DNA reads TGTGCCAGCAGGTCAGGGATGAACACTGAAGCTTTCTTT. This codes for CASRSGMNTEAFF.

The chain recombines TRBV4-3 with TRBJ2-3; 11 bases are a match to TRBD2. V was clipped by 4 bases and J by 2 bases; unmatched bases: 2. CDR3 length equals 15 residues. Looked up from germline, CDR1 is LGHNA and CDR2 is YSLEER. For the CDR3, the DNA is TGCGCCAGCAGCCCGGGACTAGCGGTCACAGATACGCAGTATTTT. Protein sequence: CASSPGLAVTDTQYF.

The chain carries TRBV7-3 and TRBJ1-1, with TRBD1 as a possible D gene (6 bases). V lost 4 bases to trimming and J lost 4 bases, with 10 bases between them. The germline gives CDR1 SGHTA, CDR2 FQGTGA. The CDR3 runs to 13 residues. The CDR3 here is CASSSTGSTEAFF. CDR3 nucleotide sequence: TGTGCCAGCAGCTCAACAGGGAGCACTGAAGCTTTCTTT.

The chain recombines TRBV7-9 with TRBJ1-5; no clear D gene. The V end lost 6 bases, the J end lost 3 bases, and 15 bases lay between the germline ends. This CDR3 is 15 amino acids long. Germline V gene sequence: CDR1 SEHNR, CDR2 FQNEAQ (reference sequence). CDR3 DNA sequence: TGTGCCAGCAGTACCGCCGGGTCGAACAATCAGCCCCAGCATTTT. It specifies CASSTAGSNNQPQHF.

The J gene is TRBJ2-5, the V gene TRBV5-4; 8 nucleotides agree with TRBD1. The ends lost 4 bases at V and 6 bases at J; junction bases unmatched: 5. Per the germline V gene, CDR1 is SGHNT and CDR2 is YYREEE (reference sequence). CDR3 length: 13 amino acids. The CDR3 reads CASSLDRAKTQYF. CDR3 nucleotides: TGTGCCAGCAGCCTGGACAGGGCTAAGACCCAGTACTTC. The entire variable domain, with the rest obtained from reference TRBV5-4 and TRBJ2-5, is as follows: ETGVTQSPTHLIKTRGQQVTLRCSSQSGHNTVSWYQQALGQGPQFIFQYYREEENGRGNFPPRFSGLQFPNYSSELNVNALELDDSALYLCASSLDRAKTQYFGPGTRLLVL.

This chain uses TRBV14 with TRBJ1-1, with D possibly being TRBD1 (5 bases). The V end lost 2 bases, the J end lost 7 bases, and 11 bases lay between the germline ends. The CDR3 spans 13 residues. Germline V lookup: CDR1 SGHDN, CDR2 FVKESK. The CDR3 protein is CASSQLRRGEAFF. The CDR3, as DNA: TGTGCCAGCAGCCAATTACGGAGGGGTGAAGCTTTCTTT.

This chain connects TRBV5-4 to TRBJ2-7; the match to TRBD1 covers 7 bases. Germline V lookup: CDR1 SGHNT, CDR2 YYREEE (reference sequence). V lost 4 bases and J lost 4; bases outside the gene matches: 14. This CDR3 comprises 16 residues. The CDR3 DNA reads TGTGCCAGCAGCCTCACTCCGGGACAGATAGTTTACGAGCAGTACTTC. Protein sequence: CASSLTPGQIVYEQYF.

This clone was observed a single time. CDR3 bases: TGCGCCAGCAGCTTGGCGCTAGGGACACTGAACACTGAAGCTTTCTTT. This translates into CASSLALGTLNTEAFF. The V gene is TRBV5-1, the J gene TRBJ1-1; tentatively, D is TRBD1 (6 bases). Germline-derived CDR1 and CDR2 are SGHRS and YFSETQ. V shed 0 bases and J shed 0 bases, with 12 bases lying between them. The CDR3 covers 16 residues. Drawing the rest from reference TRBV5-1 and TRBJ1-1, the complete variable domain is KAGVTQTPRYLIKTRGQQVTLSCSPISGHRSVSWYQQTPGQGLQFLFEYFSETQRNKGNFPGRFSGRQFSNSRSEMNVSTLELGDSALYLCASSLALGTLNTEAFFGQGTRLTVV.